This TCR beta chain derives from a study of type 1 regulatory T cells. At the level of the study: An in vitro protocol generated T-allo10, a Tr1-enriched, alloantigen-specific CD4 T cell product.

TCRdb redid the calling of the reads with MiXCR, one entry per CDR3 protein. The repertoire includes roughly 68,000 distinct CDR3 sequences, 63% of them detected once, and 7.6% sits in the top ten. Turning to this clonotype: The antigen is not known. Germline and junction disagree at one end, which may indicate a read error.

The graft donor-derived T-allo10 cells reportedly recognize host alloantigens, are anergic, and suppress alloantigen-specifically. Germline CDR1 reads SEHNR; CDR2 reads FQNEAQ (reference sequence). The CDR3 runs 12 residues. The TCR originated in a human donor in good health. V and J are TRBV7-9 and TRBJ2-1; the D is unclear. Sample: cultured T cells, either the whole culture or a sorted T cell fraction (not recorded which). The subset was: Tr1-enriched cell product generated in vitro against host alloantigens. Here the CDR3 reads CASSLVGGSRVF. CDR3 in DNA: TGTGCCAGCAGCTTAGTCGGCGGTTCAAGGGTCTTC.